Listed below are T cell receptor beta chains from one sample, sequenced in a study of cytomegalovirus exposure and HLA in healthy donors. TCRdb keeps only in-frame clones here, not all; method: immunoSEQ multiplex PCR. This repertoire shows 110,000 to 150,000 clones, about 70% found once; its top ten account for around 1.9%. The specimen sequenced was PBMCs. The source is a woman aged 55-70 years in good health and CMV-seropositive. Both conserved end residues are part of each CDR3. D genes are given only for firm matches. The size of a clone is reported for some rows only, either as once, few or many, or as a class for expanded clones.

V gene	J gene	D gene	clone size	CDR3 protein	CDR3 DNA
TRBV5-6	TRBJ1-1	NA	NA	CASSLGQSNTEAFF	TGTGCCAGCAGCTTGGGGCAGTCGAACACTGAAGCTTTCTTT
TRBV28	TRBJ1-1	NA	NA	CASSFGSWNTEAFF	TGTGCCAGCAGTTTTGGCAGTTGGAACACTGAAGCTTTCTTT
TRBV6-4	TRBJ1-2	TRBD1	NA	CASRGTGREGYTF	TGTGCCAGCAGAGGGACAGGCCGGGAGGGCTACACCTTC
TRBV2	TRBJ2-4	NA	NA	CASSSQGSGNIQYF	TGTGCCAGCAGTTCACAGGGTTCGGGAAACATTCAGTACTTC
TRBV5-1	TRBJ2-7	NA	NA	CASSLEQAPYEQYF	TGCGCCAGCAGCTTGGAACAGGCCCCTTACGAGCAGTACTTC
TRBV5-1	TRBJ2-2	NA	NA	CASSSDTGLNTGELFF	TGCGCCAGCAGCTCCGACACAGGACTAAACACCGGGGAGCTGTTTTTT
TRBV6-5	TRBJ1-2	NA	NA	CASSYSFDSYGYTF	TGTGCCAGCAGTTACTCGTTCGACAGCTATGGCTACACCTTC
TRBV2	TRBJ2-7	TRBD1	NA	CASSLDRGSYYEQYF	TGTGCCAGCAGTCTTGACAGGGGTTCTTACTACGAGCAGTACTTC
TRBV5-1	TRBJ1-1	NA	NA	CASSLQGQPNTEAFF	TGCGCCAGCAGCCTCCAAGGACAGCCGAACACTGAAGCTTTCTTT
TRBV13	TRBJ2-3	NA	NA	CASSPGTGTDTQYF	TGTGCCAGCAGCCCGGGGACTGGTACAGATACGCAGTATTTT
TRBV2	TRBJ2-7	NA	NA	CATEDTSYEQYF	TGTGCCACGGAAGACACCTCCTACGAGCAGTACTTC
TRBV28	TRBJ2-7	NA	NA	CASSFQGHSYEQYF	TGTGCCAGCAGTTTCCAGGGACACTCCTACGAGCAGTACTTC
TRBV6-1	TRBJ1-2	NA	NA	CASNIEGGIGGYTF	TGTGCCAGCAATATTGAGGGAGGGATAGGGGGCTACACCTTC
TRBV2	TRBJ1-1	TRBD1	NA	CASSGGQGTEAFF	TGTGCCAGCAGTGGAGGACAGGGCACTGAAGCTTTCTTT
TRBV7-6	TRBJ2-7	TRBD1	NA	CASSLQGAYEQYF	TGTGCCAGCAGCCTACAGGGGGCTTACGAGCAGTACTTC
TRBV28	TRBJ2-6	TRBD1	once	CASKGQGARGANVLTF	TGTGCCAGCAAGGGACAGGGGGCGCGAGGGGCCAACGTCCTGACTTTC
TRBV28	TRBJ1-2	TRBD1	NA	CASNLSGTGKGYTF	TGTGCCAGCAACCTATCCGGGACAGGGAAAGGCTACACCTTC
TRBV9	TRBJ2-7	NA	NA	CASGGAGRSYEQYF	TGTGCCAGTGGGGGGGCAGGGCGCTCCTACGAGCAGTACTTC
TRBV6-5	TRBJ1-2	NA	NA	CASRKGQGGYTF	TGTGCCAGCAGGAAGGGGCAGGGTGGCTACACCTTC
TRBV5-1	TRBJ1-1	NA	few	CASSLPGMNTEAFF	TGCGCCAGCAGCTTGCCAGGGATGAACACTGAAGCTTTCTTT
TRBV27	TRBJ2-7	TRBD2	NA	CASSLRAGGAYEQYF	TGTGCCAGCAGTCTTAGAGCGGGAGGGGCCTACGAGCAGTACTTC
TRBV21-1	TRBJ2-4	NA	NA	CASRFWSAEFLAKNIQYF	TGTGCCAGCCGCTTCTGGAGTGCGGAGTTCTTAGCCAAAAACATTCAGTACTTC
TRBV10-2	TRBJ2-5	TRBD2	NA	CASSSFGAGEETQYF	TGCGCCAGCAGTTCGTTTGGAGCGGGGGAAGAGACCCAGTACTTC
TRBV30	TRBJ2-1	TRBD2	once	CAWSPGTSGGEQFF	TGTGCCTGGAGTCCAGGGACTAGCGGGGGAGAGCAGTTCTTC
TRBV18	TRBJ1-3	NA	NA	CASSPLRRDNSGNTIYF	TGTGCCAGCTCACCTCTCCGACGAGACAACTCTGGAAACACCATATATTTT